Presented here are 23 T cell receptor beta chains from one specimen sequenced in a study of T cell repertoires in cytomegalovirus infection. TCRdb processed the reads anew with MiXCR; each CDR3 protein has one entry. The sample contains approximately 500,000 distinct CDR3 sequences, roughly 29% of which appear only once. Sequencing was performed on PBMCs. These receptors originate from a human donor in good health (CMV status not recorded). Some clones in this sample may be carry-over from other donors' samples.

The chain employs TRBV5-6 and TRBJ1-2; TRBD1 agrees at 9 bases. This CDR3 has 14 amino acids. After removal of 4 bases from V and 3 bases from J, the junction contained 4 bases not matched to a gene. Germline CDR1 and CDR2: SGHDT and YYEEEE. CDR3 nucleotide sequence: TGTGCCAGCAGCCCAGGACAGGGGTACTATGGCTACACCTTC. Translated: CASSPGQGYYGYTF.

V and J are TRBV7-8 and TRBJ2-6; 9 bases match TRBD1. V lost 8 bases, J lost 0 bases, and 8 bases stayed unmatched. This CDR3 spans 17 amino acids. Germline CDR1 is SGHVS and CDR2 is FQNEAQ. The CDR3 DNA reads TGTGCCAGCGACGGGGACAGGGATTCCTCTGGGGCCAACGTCCTGACTTTC. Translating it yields CASDGDRDSSGANVLTF.

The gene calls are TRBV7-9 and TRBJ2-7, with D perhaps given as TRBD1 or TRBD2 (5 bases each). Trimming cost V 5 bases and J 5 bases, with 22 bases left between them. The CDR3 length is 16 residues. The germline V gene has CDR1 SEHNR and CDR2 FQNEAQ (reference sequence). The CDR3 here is CASSRVLVRGEDEQYF. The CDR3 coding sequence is TGTGCCAGCAGCCGAGTGCTGGTGAGGGGCGAGGACGAGCAGTACTTC.

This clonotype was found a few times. CDR3 amino acids: CASGLVVYPSGSIHTDTQYF. CDR3 nucleotide sequence: TGTGCTAGTGGTTTGGTAGTTTATCCTAGCGGGAGTATTCACACAGATACGCAGTATTTT. The V and J genes are TRBV12-5 and TRBJ2-3; 10 bases align to TRBD2. V trimming: 0 bases; J trimming: 2 bases; junction bases outside the gene matches: 14. The CDR3 length is 20 residues. From germline, CDR1 is LGHNT and CDR2 FRNRAP.

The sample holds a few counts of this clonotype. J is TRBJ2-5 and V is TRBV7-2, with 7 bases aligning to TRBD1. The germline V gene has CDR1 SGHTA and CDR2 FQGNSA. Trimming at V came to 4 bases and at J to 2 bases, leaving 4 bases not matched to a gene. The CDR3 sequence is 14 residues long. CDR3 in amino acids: CASSYQQGQETQYF. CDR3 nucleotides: TGTGCCAGCAGCTACCAACAGGGGCAAGAGACCCAGTACTTC.

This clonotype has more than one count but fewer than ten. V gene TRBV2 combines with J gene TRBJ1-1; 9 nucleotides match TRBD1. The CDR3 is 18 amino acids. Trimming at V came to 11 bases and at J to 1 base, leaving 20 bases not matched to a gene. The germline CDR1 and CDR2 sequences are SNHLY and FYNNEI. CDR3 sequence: CAGKFGTGTIRKNTEAFF. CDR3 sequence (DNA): TGTGCCGGCAAATTCGGGACAGGGACGATACGGAAGAACACTGAAGCTTTCTTT.

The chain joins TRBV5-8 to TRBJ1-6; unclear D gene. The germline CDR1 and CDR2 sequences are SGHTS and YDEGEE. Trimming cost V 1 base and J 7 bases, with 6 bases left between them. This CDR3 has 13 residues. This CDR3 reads CASSLRLNSPLHF. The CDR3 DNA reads TGTGCCAGCAGCTTGCGGTTGAATTCACCCCTCCACTTT.

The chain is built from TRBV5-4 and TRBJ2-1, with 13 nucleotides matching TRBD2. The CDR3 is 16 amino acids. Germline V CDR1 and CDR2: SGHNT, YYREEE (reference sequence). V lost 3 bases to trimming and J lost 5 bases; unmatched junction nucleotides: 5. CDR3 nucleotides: TGTGCCAGCAGCTCTGGGGGACTAGCGGGAAACAATGAGCAGTTCTTC. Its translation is CASSSGGLAGNNEQFF.

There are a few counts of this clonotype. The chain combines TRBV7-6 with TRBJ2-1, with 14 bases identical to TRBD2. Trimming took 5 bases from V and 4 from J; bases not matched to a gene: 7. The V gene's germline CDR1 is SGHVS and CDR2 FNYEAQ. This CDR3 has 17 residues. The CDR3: CASSQTSGRAFYNEQFF. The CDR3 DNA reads TGTGCCAGCAGCCAGACTAGCGGGAGGGCCTTTTACAATGAGCAGTTCTTC.

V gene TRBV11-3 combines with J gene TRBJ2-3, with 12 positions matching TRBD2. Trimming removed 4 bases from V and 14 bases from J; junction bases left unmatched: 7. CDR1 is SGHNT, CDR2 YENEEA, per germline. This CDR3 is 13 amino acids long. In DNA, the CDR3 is TGTGCCAGCAGCTCCACTAGCGGGGGGTTATCGTATTTT. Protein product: CASSSTSGGLSYF.

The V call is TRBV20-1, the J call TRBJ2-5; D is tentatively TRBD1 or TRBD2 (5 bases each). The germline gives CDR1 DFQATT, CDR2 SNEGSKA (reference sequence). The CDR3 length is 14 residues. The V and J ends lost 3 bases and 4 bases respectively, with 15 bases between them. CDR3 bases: TGCAGTGCTAGCCCTTTTACCGGGACAGAGACCCAGTACTTC. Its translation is CSASPFTGTETQYF.

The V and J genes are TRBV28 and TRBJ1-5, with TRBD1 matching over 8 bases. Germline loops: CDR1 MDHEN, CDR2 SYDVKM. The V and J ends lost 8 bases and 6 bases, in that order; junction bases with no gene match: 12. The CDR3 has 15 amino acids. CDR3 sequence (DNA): TGTGCCAGCGGAGCCGCCGCAGGGGGCTTTCAGCCCCAGCATTTT. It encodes CASGAAAGGFQPQHF.

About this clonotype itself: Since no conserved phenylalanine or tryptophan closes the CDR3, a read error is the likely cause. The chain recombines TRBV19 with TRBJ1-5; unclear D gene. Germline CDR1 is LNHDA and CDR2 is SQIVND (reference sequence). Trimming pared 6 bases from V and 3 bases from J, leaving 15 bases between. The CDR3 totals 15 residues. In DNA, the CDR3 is TGTGCCAGTAGCCTTTACCCTACCTACAATCAGCCCCAGCATTCT. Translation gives CASSLYPTYNQPQHS.

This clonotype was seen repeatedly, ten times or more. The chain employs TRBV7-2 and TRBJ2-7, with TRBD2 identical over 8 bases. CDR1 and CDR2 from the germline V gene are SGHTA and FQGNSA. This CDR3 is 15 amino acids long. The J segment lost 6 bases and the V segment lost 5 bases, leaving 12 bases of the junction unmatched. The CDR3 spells CASSRGPAGAGEQYF. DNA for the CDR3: TGTGCCAGCAGCCGGGGGCCAGCGGGAGCTGGCGAGCAGTACTTC.

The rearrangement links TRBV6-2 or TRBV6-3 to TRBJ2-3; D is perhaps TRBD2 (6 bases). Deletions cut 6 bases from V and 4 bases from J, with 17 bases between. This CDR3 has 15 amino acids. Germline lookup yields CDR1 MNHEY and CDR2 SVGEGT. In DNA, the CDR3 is TGTGCCAGCAGCCCCCTCGCGGGAAGGCCAGATACGCAGTATTTT. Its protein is CASSPLAGRPDTQYF.

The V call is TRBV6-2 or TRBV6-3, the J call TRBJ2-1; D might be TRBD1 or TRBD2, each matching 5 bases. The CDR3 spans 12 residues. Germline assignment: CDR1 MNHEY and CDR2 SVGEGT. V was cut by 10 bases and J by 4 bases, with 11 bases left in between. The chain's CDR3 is CATGTTYNEQFF. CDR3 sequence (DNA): TGTGCCACCGGGACCACATACAATGAGCAGTTCTTC.

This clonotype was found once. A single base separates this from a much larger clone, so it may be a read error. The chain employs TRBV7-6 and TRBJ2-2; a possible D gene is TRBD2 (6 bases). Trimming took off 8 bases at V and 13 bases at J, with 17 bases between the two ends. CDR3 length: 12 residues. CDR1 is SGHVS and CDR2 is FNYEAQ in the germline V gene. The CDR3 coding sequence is TGTGCCAGCGGGGAGGATAGGACTCGGCTGTTTTTT. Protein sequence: CASGEDRTRLFF.

In nucleotides, the CDR3 is TGTGCCAGCAGCTACACTGTGGGAGGGGGGAATCAGCCCCAGCATTTT. Translated, it gives CASSYTVGGGNQPQHF. The rearrangement uses TRBV7-8 and TRBJ1-5; weak D call: TRBD1 (6 bases). The CDR3 extends over 16 amino acids. Trimming cost V 4 bases and J 4 bases, with 17 bases left between them. Per the germline V gene, CDR1 is SGHVS and CDR2 is FQNEAQ.

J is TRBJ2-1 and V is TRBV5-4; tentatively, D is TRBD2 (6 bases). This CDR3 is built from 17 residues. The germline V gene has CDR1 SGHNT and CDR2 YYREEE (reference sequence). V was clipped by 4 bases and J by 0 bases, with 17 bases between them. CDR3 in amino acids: CASSRIGTLSSYNEQFF. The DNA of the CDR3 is TGTGCCAGCAGCCGAATAGGGACTTTGAGCTCCTACAATGAGCAGTTCTTC.

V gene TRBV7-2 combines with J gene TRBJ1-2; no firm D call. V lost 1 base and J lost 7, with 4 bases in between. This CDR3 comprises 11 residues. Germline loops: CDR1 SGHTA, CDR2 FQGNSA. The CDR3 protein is CASSLGAGYTF. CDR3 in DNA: TGTGCCAGCAGCTTAGGGGCTGGCTACACCTTC.

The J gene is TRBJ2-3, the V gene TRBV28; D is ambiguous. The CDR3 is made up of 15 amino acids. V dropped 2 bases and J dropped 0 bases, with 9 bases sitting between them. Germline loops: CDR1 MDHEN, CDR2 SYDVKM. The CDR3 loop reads CASSLRPLSTDTQYF. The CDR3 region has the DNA TGTGCCAGCAGTTTACGGCCCCTCAGCACAGATACGCAGTATTTT.

The chain's CDR3 is CASSRDSSSTDTQYF. The CDR3 DNA sequence: TGTGCCAGCAGCCGGGACTCATCTAGCACAGATACGCAGTATTTT. This chain connects TRBV7-3 to TRBJ2-3; perhaps TRBD2 as D (6 bases). The germline V and J ends were trimmed by 5 bases and 0 bases, with 12 bases remaining between them. The CDR3 has 15 residues. Per germline, CDR1 SGHTA and CDR2 FQGTGA.

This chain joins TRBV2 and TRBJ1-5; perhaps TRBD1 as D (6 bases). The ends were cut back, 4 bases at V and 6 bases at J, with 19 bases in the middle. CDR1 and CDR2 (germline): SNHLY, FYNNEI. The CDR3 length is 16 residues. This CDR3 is CASSVFGHRVGQPQHF. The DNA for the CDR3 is TGTGCCAGCAGTGTATTCGGGCACAGGGTAGGTCAGCCCCAGCATTTT.